This T cell receptor (beta chain) was sequenced for a study of cytomegalovirus exposure and HLA in healthy donors. Study results and limitations: In an earlier analysis, about 87% or about 30%: the productive usage of most TCR beta V segments. The study designated roughly 160 TCR beta chains cytomegalovirus-associated. A later analysis, which compared TCR beta chains of equal frequency, found the HLA-associated ones more clonally expanded.

CDR3 size: 11 residues. Deletions cut 6 bases from V and 4 bases from J, with 8 bases between. Per the germline V gene, CDR1 is DFQATT and CDR2 is SNEGSKA (reference sequence). Remarks on this clone: The antigen is unknown.

The PCR had 60 Vbeta and 13 Jbeta primers. The method was immunoSEQ multiplex PCR; TCRdb's version includes in-frame clones alone and lacks a portion of them. This sample has approximately 220,000 clones, with about 83% found just once. The sample comprised PBMCs. The rearrangement links TRBV20-1 to TRBJ2-3; D is undetermined. This TCR was sampled from a girl aged 5 to 17 in good health and CMV-seronegative. The CDR3 spells CSARPADTQYF. CDR3 coding DNA: TGCAGTGCAAGACCTGCAGATACGCAGTATTTT.